This T cell receptor beta chain was found in a study of beta chain features in type 1 diabetes. Study-level results: Moderately but significantly shorter TCRB CDR3s were found in Type 1 diabetes patients in all four CD4+ subsets. Since sequencing was performed on cDNA, cells with high TCR expression could be over-represented.

The table lists this clone with a few counts. Its antigen is not identified. Trimming took 4 bases from V and 5 from J, leaving 6 bases between them. Germline V CDR1 and CDR2: MGHDK, SYGVNS. The CDR3 is 11 residues long. Expressed TCRB transcripts got sequenced, as all isolated RNA was reverse transcribed. The method was immunoSEQ multiplex PCR; TCRdb's version includes in-frame clones alone and lacks a portion of them. The sample lists 310,000 or so clones, about a tenth occurring once. Sequencing used central memory CD4+ T cells from blood. The sequence was obtained from a man younger than 40 with type 1 diabetes. This chain uses TRBV25-1 with TRBJ2-7; D is uncertain. The CDR3 coding sequence is TGTGCCAGCAGTGCTTTCCACGAGCAGTACTTC. Protein sequence: CASSAFHEQYF.